These T cell receptor beta chains were read from a single sample in a study of blood T cell repertoires in COVID-19. Profiled with immunoSEQ multiplex PCR; TCRdb holds only in-frame clones, not every one. The profile shows approximately 72,000 clones, around 82% of them singletons. The material sequenced was peripheral blood. These TCRs come from a man over 45 with active COVID-19. CDR3s include the opening cysteine and the closing phenylalanine or tryptophan. A D gene is named only where the DNA matches it firmly. Rows give clone size only sometimes, using once, few, many, or a class for an expanded clone.

d_call	v_call	clone_size	j_call	cdr3_nt	cdr3_aa
NA	TRBV30	NA	TRBJ1-1	TGTGCCTGGAGTGGTCAAATCGGGACTGAAGCTTTCTTT	CAWSGQIGTEAFF
TRBD1	TRBV7-9	NA	TRBJ2-7	TGTGCCAGCAGCTTAGGGACAGGTACCTACGAGCAGTACTTC	CASSLGTGTYEQYF
NA	TRBV10-2	NA	TRBJ1-6	TGCGCCAGCGGAGCAGGGGTATCGACACCCCTCCACTTT	CASGAGVSTPLHF
NA	TRBV4-2	NA	TRBJ1-2	TGTGCCAGCAGCCAATCCTATACAGGGTATGGCTACACCTTC	CASSQSYTGYGYTF
TRBD2	TRBV5-4	NA	TRBJ2-5	TGTGCCAGCAGCTTGGGAACTAGCGGGGGGGTGTGGACCCAGTACTTC	CASSLGTSGGVWTQYF
TRBD1	TRBV19	NA	TRBJ1-4	TGTGCCAGTAGTATTGACGGACAGGGAAGGCAAAAACTGTTTTTT	CASSIDGQGRQKLFF
TRBD2	TRBV19	NA	TRBJ2-5	TGTGCCAGTAGTGCTAACAGGGGACTAGCGGGGGGGCTGTTCCAAGAGACCCAGTACTTC	CASSANRGLAGGLFQETQYF
NA	TRBV9	once	TRBJ1-5	TGTGCCAGCAGCTCTGAGGGGGATATGAATCAGCCCCAGCATTTT	CASSSEGDMNQPQHF
NA	TRBV4-1	NA	TRBJ1-2	TGCGCCAGCAGCCCCCCTGGTAGGGGATTGGGCTACACCTTC	CASSPPGRGLGYTF
NA	TRBV12-1	NA	TRBJ2-3	TGTGCCAGCAGCTTGGGGAGAGAACGACCAAACGAAGCACCCCGGGGGACAGATACGCAGTATTTT	CASSLGRERPNEAPRGTDTQYF
TRBD2	TRBV9	few	TRBJ2-5	TGTGCCAGCAGCCCGAGACTAGCGCCGGCGCAAGAGACCCAGTACTTC	CASSPRLAPAQETQYF
NA	TRBV30	NA	TRBJ2-2	TGTGCCTGGAGTGTAAGATCACTAGTTGCCGGGGAGCTGTTTTTT	CAWSVRSLVAGELFF
NA	TRBV7-9	few	TRBJ2-2	TGTGCCAGCAGCTCCCGAGACAGAACGAACACCGGGGAGCTGTTTTTT	CASSSRDRTNTGELFF
TRBD2	TRBV11-3	NA	TRBJ2-3	TGTGCCAGCAGCTCCGGGACTAGCGGTCTCACAGATACGCAGTATTTT	CASSSGTSGLTDTQYF
NA	TRBV7-9	NA	TRBJ1-1	TGTGCCAGCAGCTCATCAGGGTCGGACACTGAAGCTTTCTTT	CASSSSGSDTEAFF
TRBD2	TRBV3-1/TRBV3-2	NA	TRBJ2-1	TGTGCCAGCAGCCAAATTAGCGGGATTCGGTACAATGAGCAGTTCTTC	CASSQISGIRYNEQFF
TRBD1	TRBV7-9	NA	TRBJ2-1	TGTGCCAGCAGCTTAGCGCCAGGGGGCAATGAGCAGTTCTTC	CASSLAPGGNEQFF
NA	TRBV19	few	TRBJ1-5	TGTGCCAGTAGTATTGGGACTTATAGCAATCAGCCCCAGCATTTT	CASSIGTYSNQPQHF
NA	TRBV5-1	NA	TRBJ2-7	TGCGCCAGCAGCTTGGCCCCGGGGAGCTCCTACGAGCAGTACTTC	CASSLAPGSSYEQYF
TRBD2	TRBV15	NA	TRBJ2-3	TGTGCCACCAGCAGAGATAGCGGGTTGGCAGATACGCAGTATTTT	CATSRDSGLADTQYF
NA	TRBV14	NA	TRBJ2-5	TGTGCCAGCAGCCAAGTGCTAGGTCAGCAAGAGACCCAGTACTTC	CASSQVLGQQETQYF
NA	TRBV27	NA	TRBJ2-5	TGTGCCAGCAGTTCCCTAGGAGAGACCCAGTACTTC	CASSSLGETQYF
NA	TRBV3-1/TRBV3-2	few	TRBJ1-1	TGTGCCAGTGCGACGGGGGGTACTGAAGCTTTCTTT	CASATGGTEAFF
NA	TRBV6-4	NA	TRBJ2-2	TGTGCCAGCGGGGCCCAGACGAACACCGGGGAGCTGTTTTTT	CASGAQTNTGELFF
TRBD1	TRBV19	NA	TRBJ1-1	TGTGCCACCTTACCCAACTCAGGGGGACGGATGAACACTGAAGCTTTCTTT	CATLPNSGGRMNTEAFF
NA	TRBV29-1	NA	TRBJ2-2	TGCAGCGTCGTCAGTGGCGGGGAGCTGTTTTTT	CSVVSGGELFF
NA	TRBV5-1	few	TRBJ2-3	TGCGCCAGCAGCAGGTGGTCGGACTCGACGGTCACAGATACGCAGTATTTT	CASSRWSDSTVTDTQYF
NA	TRBV6-5	once	TRBJ2-5	TGTGCCAGCACCCCTAATCCGGGTTTCGAGACCCAGTACTTC	CASTPNPGFETQYF
TRBD1	TRBV5-4	NA	TRBJ2-5	TGTGCCAGCAGTTTTCCCGGGACAGGGGGTGGAGAGACCCAGTACTTC	CASSFPGTGGGETQYF
TRBD2	TRBV11-2	NA	TRBJ2-7	TGTGCCAGCAGCTCCCAAGTGAGGCGGGAGAAGGGCGAGCAGTACTTC	CASSSQVRREKGEQYF
NA	TRBV7-9	NA	TRBJ1-1	TGTGCCACACTTAGGGGACTCCTGGACGACACTGAAGCTTTCTTT	CATLRGLLDDTEAFF
NA	TRBV5-4	NA	TRBJ1-3	TGTGCCAGCAGCGTGAGGGGCCAGGGAGGCACCATATATTTT	CASSVRGQGGTIYF
NA	TRBV11-2	NA	TRBJ1-2	TGTGCCAGCAGCTTAGCCCGGTATGGCTACACCTTC	CASSLARYGYTF
NA	TRBV5-4	NA	TRBJ2-7	TGTGCCAGCAGCTTAGGCGGCCCGGGCTACGAGCAGTACTTC	CASSLGGPGYEQYF
TRBD2	TRBV20-1	NA	TRBJ2-3	TGCAGTGCTAGTGTTCCGGGGGGTCGCACAGATACGCAGTATTTT	CSASVPGGRTDTQYF
TRBD1	TRBV18	NA	TRBJ1-2	TGTGCCAGCTCACCCGGACAGGGGGCTGGTGGCTACACCTTC	CASSPGQGAGGYTF
TRBD1	TRBV13	NA	TRBJ2-3	TGTGCCAGCAGCCGGACAGGGGACGGAATTAGCACAGATACGCAGTATTTT	CASSRTGDGISTDTQYF
TRBD1	TRBV7-2	NA	TRBJ1-2	TGTGCCAGCAGCCCCCCTAACAGGGGGCTGGGCTATGGCTACACCTTC	CASSPPNRGLGYGYTF
NA	TRBV6-2/TRBV6-3	NA	TRBJ2-7	TGTGCCAGCAGCCCTCCCATCTACGAGCAGTACTTC	CASSPPIYEQYF
TRBD2	TRBV12-5	few	TRBJ2-2	TGTGCTAGTGGGGCTAGCGGAAACACCGGGGAGCTGTTTTTT	CASGASGNTGELFF
NA	TRBV19	NA	TRBJ2-4	TGTGCCAGTAGTCGACAGGACCTAGCCAAAAACATTCAGTACTTC	CASSRQDLAKNIQYF
TRBD1	TRBV4-3	few	TRBJ1-2	TGCGCCAGCAGCCAGGGTTCGAACAGGGGTCGAGGCTACACCTTC	CASSQGSNRGRGYTF
NA	TRBV19	NA	TRBJ1-2	TGTGCCAGTAGTACCGAGGGAAGGTATGGCTACACCTTC	CASSTEGRYGYTF
TRBD1	TRBV11-2	NA	TRBJ2-1	TGTGCCAGCAGCTCCCGACAGGGGGCCTACAATGAGCAGTTCTTC	CASSSRQGAYNEQFF
TRBD1	TRBV6-6	NA	TRBJ1-2	TGTGCCAGCAGTTACGCCTCAGGGGGGTTAAATGGCTACACCTTC	CASSYASGGLNGYTF
NA	TRBV27	NA	TRBJ2-6	TGTGCCAGCAGTTTATGGGGCGGGGCCAACGTCCTGACTTTC	CASSLWGGANVLTF
TRBD1	TRBV4-3	NA	TRBJ2-5	TGCGCCAGCAGCCGGAACGACAGGGTTCAAGAGACCCAGTACTTC	CASSRNDRVQETQYF
NA	TRBV30	NA	TRBJ2-3	TGTGCCTGGAGTGTACCGGGTATTACGCAGTATTTT	CAWSVPGITQYF
NA	TRBV5-6	NA	TRBJ1-2	TGTGCCAGCTCGATAGGGGGTGACTATGGCTACACCTTC	CASSIGGDYGYTF
NA	TRBV7-9	few	TRBJ2-1	TGTGCCAGCAGCGCGGGGAACAATGAGCAGTTCTTC	CASSAGNNEQFF
NA	TRBV5-1	NA	TRBJ1-2	TGCGCCAGCAGCTCCGGGGAAGTTAACTATGGCTACACCTTC	CASSSGEVNYGYTF
NA	TRBV3-1/TRBV3-2	NA	TRBJ2-5	TGTGCCAGCAGCCACTTGGCAGAAGAGACCCAGTACTTC	CASSHLAEETQYF